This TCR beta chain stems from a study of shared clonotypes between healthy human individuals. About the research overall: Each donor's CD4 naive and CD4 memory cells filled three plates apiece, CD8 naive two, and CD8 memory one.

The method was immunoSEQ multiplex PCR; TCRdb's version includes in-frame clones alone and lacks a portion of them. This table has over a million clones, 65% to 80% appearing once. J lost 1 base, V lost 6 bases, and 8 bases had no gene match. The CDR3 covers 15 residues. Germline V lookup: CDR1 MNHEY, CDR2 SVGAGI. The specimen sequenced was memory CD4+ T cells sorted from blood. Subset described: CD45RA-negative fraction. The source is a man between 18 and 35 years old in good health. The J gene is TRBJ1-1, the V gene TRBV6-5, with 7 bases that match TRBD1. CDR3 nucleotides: TGTGCCAGCAGCCCTACAGGGGCCGGGAACACTGAAGCTTTCTTT. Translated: CASSPTGAGNTEAFF.